In this sample, the clone carrying this T cell receptor (beta chain) turned up a few times. The source of the sample is a study of blood T cell repertoires in COVID-19. For the study at large: Spain, Italy and the United States supplied samples that represented acute and convalescent COVID-19. T cells, B-cell-depleted T cells, or PBMCs provided the cDNA or gDNA that served as material.

From germline, CDR1 is SNHLY and CDR2 FYNNEI. V was pared by 6 bases and J by 0 bases, with 15 bases between. The CDR3 is 16 residues long. As originally analysed: Reference gene primers were amplified, and this amplification served to estimate nucleated cell counts. Assay used: immunoSEQ multiplex PCR; TCRdb lists only in-frame clones, some missing. The DNA gave D and trimming, while V, J and clone size come from that table. The data show some 290,000 clones, with 75% to 90% seen just once and 2.2% held by the top ten. The clonotype was recovered from a woman in her 50s who had recovered from COVID-19. The V and J genes are TRBV2 and TRBJ1-5, with D tentatively TRBD1 (5 bases). The material sequenced was peripheral blood. The CDR3 coding sequence is TGTGCCAGCAGCGAGGTGGGGGGGAATAGCAATCAGCCCCAGCATTTT. Its protein product is CASSEVGGNSNQPQHF.